Here is one T cell receptor (beta chain) with its context. Its antigen is unidentified. This sample was taken from a study of T cells in lung cancer brain metastases. Study as a whole: Median interval between primary and brain metastasis samples was around 300 days.

Produced via immunoSEQ multiplex PCR; TCRdb's table is partial and in-frame only. This sample has around 2,200 clones, with approximately 92% found just once. The CDR3 totals 15 residues. Germline CDR1 and CDR2: MDHEN and SYDVKM. J was trimmed by 1 base and V by 5 bases; bases with no gene match: 3. General study findings and limits: Most clones were lesion-specific, with limited overlap between paired lesions (mean Morisita index 0.23).

The sequence was obtained from a woman in her 30s with non-small cell lung cancer. Sequenced material: tumor tissue from the primary lung tumor. The rearrangement uses TRBV28 and TRBJ2-2, with TRBD1 matching 8 bases. This CDR3 is CASSPGTGNTGELFF. CDR3 coding DNA: TGTGCCAGCAGTCCCGGGACAGGGAACACCGGGGAGCTGTTTTTT.